Below are 9 T cell receptor beta chains sequenced from a single sample in a study of blood T cell repertoires in COVID-19. Generated by immunoSEQ multiplex PCR, the TCRdb table keeps only in-frame clones and is missing some. The sample lists about 230,000 clones, approximately 90% occurring once. The sample consisted of peripheral blood. The receptors here all came from a man between 50 and 59 years old with COVID-19, enrolled during active disease.

On this clone itself: At one end the junction does not follow the germline gene, possibly because of a read error. The chain is built from TRBV14 and TRBJ2-1; no clear D. CDR3 length equals 11 residues. The germline V gene encodes CDR1 SGHDN and CDR2 FVKESK. The CDR3 spells CASGHNNEQFF. CDR3 coding DNA: TGTGCCAGCGGCCATAACAATGAGCAGTTCTTC.

The chain recombines TRBV3-1 (or the pseudogene TRBV3-2) with TRBJ2-3; TRBD2 agrees at 9 bases. This CDR3 contains 17 residues. V lost 3 bases, J lost 3 bases, and 10 bases stayed unmatched. Looked up from germline, CDR1 is LGHDT and CDR2 is YNNKEL (reference sequence). Here the CDR3 reads CASSHSASGIGTDTQYF. CDR3 sequence (DNA): TGTGCCAGCAGCCACTCGGCTAGCGGGATCGGGACAGATACGCAGTATTTT.

This clone was recorded only once. V and J are TRBV7-8 and TRBJ2-5; 7 nucleotides line up with TRBD2. The CDR3 is 13 residues long. Trimming removed 5 bases from V and 5 bases from J; junction bases left unmatched: 5. Germline lookup yields CDR1 SGHVS and CDR2 FQNEAQ. The CDR3 protein is CASSRAGSETQYF. The DNA for the CDR3 is TGTGCCAGCAGCCGAGCGGGGAGTGAGACCCAGTACTTC.

V and J are TRBV9 and TRBJ2-5, with 8 positions matching TRBD1. CDR3 length equals 14 residues. The V segment lost 3 bases and the J segment 0 bases; nucleotides outside the gene matches: 1. CDR1 and CDR2 (germline): SGDLS, YYNGEE. CDR3 DNA sequence: TGTGCCAGCAGCGCACAGGGGGACCAAGAGACCCAGTACTTC. Its protein is CASSAQGDQETQYF. The entire variable domain, with the rest obtained from reference TRBV9 and TRBJ2-5, is as follows: DSGVTQTPKHLITATGQRVTLRCSPRSGDLSVYWYQQSLDQGLQFLIQYYNGEERAKGNILERFSAQQFPDLHSELNLSSLELGDSALYFCASSAQGDQETQYFGPGTRLLVL.

The rearrangement joins TRBV11-1 to TRBJ2-2; 9 bases agree with TRBD1. The CDR3 sequence is 16 residues long. Germline V CDR1 and CDR2: SGHAT, FQDESV (reference sequence). V was pared by 0 bases and J by 5 bases, with 4 bases of the junction left unmatched. DNA for the CDR3: TGTGCCAGCAGCTTAGCGGACAGGGGAGGGACCGGGGAGCTGTTTTTT. Translated: CASSLADRGGTGELFF.

V gene TRBV1 combines with J gene TRBJ2-7; the DNA was not used to check the table's D call, TRBD2. TRBV1 is reported as a pseudogene. CDR3 length: 14 amino acids. The CDR3 sequence is CTSSLRYDPGEQYF. CDR3 in DNA: TGCACCAGCAGCCTTCGGTACGACCCCGGGGAGCAGTACTTC.

The chain combines TRBV28 with TRBJ1-3; D remains ambiguous. This CDR3 has 14 amino acids. The V end was cut by 1 base, the J end by 4 bases, with 8 bases between. Per the germline V gene, CDR1 is MDHEN and CDR2 is SYDVKM. DNA of the CDR3: TGTGCCAGCAGTTTATCAAGGGAGGGAAACACCATATATTTT. Protein: CASSLSREGNTIYF.

J is TRBJ2-3 and V is TRBV4-1; no definite D call. Germline CDR1 and CDR2: MGHRA and YSYEKL. CDR3 length: 15 residues. Trimming took 1 base from V and 10 from J, leaving 18 bases between them. The chain's CDR3 is CASSQVQSPHEAQYF. CDR3 bases: TGCGCCAGCAGCCAAGTCCAGTCTCCCCACGAGGCGCAGTATTTT.

This CDR3 is CASSINSGYTYNEQFF. The CDR3 nucleotides read TGTGCCAGCAGCATAAATAGCGGCTATACCTACAATGAGCAGTTCTTC. The chain recombines TRBV9 with TRBJ2-1; D possibly corresponds to TRBD2 (6 bases). The CDR3 sequence is 16 residues long. The V end was cut by 4 bases, the J end by 2 bases, with 16 bases between. The V gene's germline CDR1 is SGDLS and CDR2 YYNGEE. Looking up the rest from reference TRBV9 and TRBJ2-1 gives the full variable domain: DSGVTQTPKHLITATGQRVTLRCSPRSGDLSVYWYQQSLDQGLQFLIQYYNGEERAKGNILERFSAQQFPDLHSELNLSSLELGDSALYFCASSINSGYTYNEQFFGPGTRLTVL.